This TCR beta chain emerged from a study of technical replicates of blood from a handful of donors. A single count supports this clone. Produced via immunoSEQ multiplex PCR; TCRdb's table is partial and in-frame only. The data show under 95,000 clones, roughly 96% seen once. Germline values: CDR1 SGHDT, CDR2 YYEEEE. The CDR3 spans 15 residues. V was pared by 0 bases and J by 4 bases, with 12 bases between. This receptor was identified in a human donor in good health. Input material: T cells isolated from PBMCs. This chain joins TRBV5-6 and TRBJ2-3; D perhaps matches TRBD1 (5 bases). The CDR3 DNA reads as TGTGCCAGCAGCTTGGTATCGAGCAGGGCAGATACGCAGTATTTT. Its translation: CASSLVSSRADTQYF.